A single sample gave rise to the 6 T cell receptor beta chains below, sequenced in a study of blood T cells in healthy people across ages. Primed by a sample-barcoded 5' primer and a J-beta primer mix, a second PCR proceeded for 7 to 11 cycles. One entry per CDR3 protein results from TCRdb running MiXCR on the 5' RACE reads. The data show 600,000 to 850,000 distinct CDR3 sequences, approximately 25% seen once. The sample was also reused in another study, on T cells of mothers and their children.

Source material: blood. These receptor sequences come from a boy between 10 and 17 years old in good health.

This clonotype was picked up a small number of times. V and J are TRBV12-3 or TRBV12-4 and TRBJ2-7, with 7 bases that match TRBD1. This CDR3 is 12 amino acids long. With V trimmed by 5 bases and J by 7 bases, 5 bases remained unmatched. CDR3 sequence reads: CASSGDSREQYF. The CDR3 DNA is TGTGCCAGCAGTGGGGACAGTCGGGAGCAGTACTTC.

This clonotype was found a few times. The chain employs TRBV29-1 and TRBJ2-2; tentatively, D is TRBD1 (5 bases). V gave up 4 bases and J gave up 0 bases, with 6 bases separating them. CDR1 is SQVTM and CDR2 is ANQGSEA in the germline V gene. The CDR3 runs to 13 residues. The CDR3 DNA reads TGCAGCGTTGCCAGGGCGAACACCGGGGAGCTGTTTTTT. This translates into CSVARANTGELFF.

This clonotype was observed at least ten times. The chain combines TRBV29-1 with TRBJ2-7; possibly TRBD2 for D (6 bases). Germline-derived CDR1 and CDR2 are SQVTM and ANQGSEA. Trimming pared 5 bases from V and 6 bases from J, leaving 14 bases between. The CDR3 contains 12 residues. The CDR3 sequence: CSVLGGLAEQYF. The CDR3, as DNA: TGCAGCGTTCTTGGAGGGCTCGCCGAGCAGTACTTC.

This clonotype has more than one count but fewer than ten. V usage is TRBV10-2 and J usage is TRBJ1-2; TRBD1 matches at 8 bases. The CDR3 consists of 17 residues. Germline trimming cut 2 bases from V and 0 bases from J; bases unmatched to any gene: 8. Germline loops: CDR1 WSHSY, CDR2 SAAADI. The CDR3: CASSERRQGSANYGYTF. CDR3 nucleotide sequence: TGCGCCAGCAGTGAGAGACGACAGGGGAGTGCTAACTATGGCTACACCTTC.

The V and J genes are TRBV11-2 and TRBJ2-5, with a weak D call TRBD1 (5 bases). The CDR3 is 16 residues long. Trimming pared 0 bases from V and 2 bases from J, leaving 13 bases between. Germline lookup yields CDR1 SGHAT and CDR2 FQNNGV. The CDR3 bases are TGTGCCAGCAGCTTAGAGGTTACAGGAGCGCAAGAGACCCAGTACTTC. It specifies CASSLEVTGAQETQYF. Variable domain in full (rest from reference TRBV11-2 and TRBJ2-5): EAGVAQSPRYKIIEKRQSVAFWCNPISGHATLYWYQQILGQGPKLLIQFQNNGVVDDSQLPKDRFSAERLKGVDSTLKIQPAKLEDSAVYLCASSLEVTGAQETQYFGPGTRLLVL.

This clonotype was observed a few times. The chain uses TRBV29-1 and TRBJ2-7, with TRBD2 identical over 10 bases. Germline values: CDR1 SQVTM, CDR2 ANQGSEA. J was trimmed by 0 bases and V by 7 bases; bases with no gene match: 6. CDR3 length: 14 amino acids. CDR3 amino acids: CSAGLAESSYEQYF. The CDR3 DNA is TGCAGCGCAGGACTAGCGGAAAGCTCCTACGAGCAGTACTTC.